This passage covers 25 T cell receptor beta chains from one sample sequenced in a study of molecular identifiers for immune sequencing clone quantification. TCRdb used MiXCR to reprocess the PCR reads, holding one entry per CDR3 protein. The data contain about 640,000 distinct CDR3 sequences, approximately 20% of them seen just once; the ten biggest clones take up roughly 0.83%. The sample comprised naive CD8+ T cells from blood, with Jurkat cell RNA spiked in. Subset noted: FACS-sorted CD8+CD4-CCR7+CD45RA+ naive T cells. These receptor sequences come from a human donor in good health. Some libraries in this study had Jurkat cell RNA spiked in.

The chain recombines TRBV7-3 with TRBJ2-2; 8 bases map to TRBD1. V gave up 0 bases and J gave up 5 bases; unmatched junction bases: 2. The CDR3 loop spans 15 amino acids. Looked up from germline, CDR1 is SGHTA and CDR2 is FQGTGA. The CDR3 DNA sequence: TGTGCCAGCAGCTTAACCACAGGGGGGACCGGGGAGCTGTTTTTT. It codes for CASSLTTGGTGELFF. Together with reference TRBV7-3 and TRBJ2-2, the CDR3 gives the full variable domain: GAGVSQTPSNKVTEKGKYVELRCDPISGHTALYWYRQSLGQGPEFLIYFQGTGAADDSGLPNDRFFAVRPEGSVSTLKIQRTERGDSAVYLCASSLTTGGTGELFFGEGSRLTVL.

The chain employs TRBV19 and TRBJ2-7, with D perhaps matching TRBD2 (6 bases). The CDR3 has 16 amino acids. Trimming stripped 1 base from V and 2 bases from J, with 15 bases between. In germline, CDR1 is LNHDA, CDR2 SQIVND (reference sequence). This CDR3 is CASSIGQRAFPYEQYF. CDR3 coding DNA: TGTGCCAGTAGTATAGGGCAGCGGGCTTTTCCCTACGAGCAGTACTTC.

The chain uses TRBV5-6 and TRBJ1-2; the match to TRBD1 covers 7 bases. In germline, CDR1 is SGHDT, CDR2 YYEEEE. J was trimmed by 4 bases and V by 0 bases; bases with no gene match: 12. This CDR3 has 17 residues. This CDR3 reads CASSLEGFPGTAYGYTF. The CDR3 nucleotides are TGTGCCAGCAGCTTGGAGGGCTTCCCTGGGACAGCCTATGGCTACACCTTC.

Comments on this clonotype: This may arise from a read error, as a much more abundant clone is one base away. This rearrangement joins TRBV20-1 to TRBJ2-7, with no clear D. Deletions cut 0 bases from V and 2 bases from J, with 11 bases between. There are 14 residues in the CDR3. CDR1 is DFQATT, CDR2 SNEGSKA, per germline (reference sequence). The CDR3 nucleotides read TGCAGTGCTAGAGATAGGGTCACGACCTACGAGCAGTACTTC. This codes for CSARDRVTTYEQYF.

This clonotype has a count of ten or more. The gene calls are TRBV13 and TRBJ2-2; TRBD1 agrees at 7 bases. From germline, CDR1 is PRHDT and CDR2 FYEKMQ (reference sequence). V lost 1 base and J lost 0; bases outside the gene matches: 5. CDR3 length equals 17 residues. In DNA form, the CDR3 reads TGTGCCAGCAGCTTAGTTCCGGGACAGTCGAACACCGGGGAGCTGTTTTTT. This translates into CASSLVPGQSNTGELFF.

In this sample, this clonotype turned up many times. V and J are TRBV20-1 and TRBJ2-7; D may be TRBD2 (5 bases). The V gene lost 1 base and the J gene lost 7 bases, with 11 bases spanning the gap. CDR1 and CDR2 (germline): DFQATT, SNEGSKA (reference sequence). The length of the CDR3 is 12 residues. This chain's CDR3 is CSARGFGGEQYF. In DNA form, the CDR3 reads TGCAGTGCTAGAGGGTTTGGCGGGGAGCAGTACTTC.

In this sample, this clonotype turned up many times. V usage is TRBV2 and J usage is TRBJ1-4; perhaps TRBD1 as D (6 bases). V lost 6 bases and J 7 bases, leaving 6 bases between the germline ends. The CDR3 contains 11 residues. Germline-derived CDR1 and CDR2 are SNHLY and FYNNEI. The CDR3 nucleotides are TGTGCCAGCAGGGACAGTGAAAAACTGTTTTTT. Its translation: CASRDSEKLFF.

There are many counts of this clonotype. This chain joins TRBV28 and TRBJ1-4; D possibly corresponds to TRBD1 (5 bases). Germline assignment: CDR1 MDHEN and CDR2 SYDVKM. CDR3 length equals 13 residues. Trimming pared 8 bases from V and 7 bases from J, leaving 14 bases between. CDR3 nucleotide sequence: TGTGCCAGCGCCTCCAGGGTTCGTGAAAAACTGTTTTTT. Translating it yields CASASRVREKLFF. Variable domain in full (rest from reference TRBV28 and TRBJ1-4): DVKVTQSSRYLVKRTGEKVFLECVQDMDHENMFWYRQDPGLGLRLIYFSYDVKMKEKGDIPEGYSVSREKKERFSLILESASTNQTSMYLCASASRVREKLFFGSGTQLSVL.

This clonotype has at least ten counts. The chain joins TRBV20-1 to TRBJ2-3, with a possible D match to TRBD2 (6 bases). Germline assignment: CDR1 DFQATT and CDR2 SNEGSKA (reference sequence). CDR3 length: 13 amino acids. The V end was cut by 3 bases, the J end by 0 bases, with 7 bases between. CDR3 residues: CSASGRSTDTQYF. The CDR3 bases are TGCAGTGCTAGCGGGAGAAGCACAGATACGCAGTATTTT.

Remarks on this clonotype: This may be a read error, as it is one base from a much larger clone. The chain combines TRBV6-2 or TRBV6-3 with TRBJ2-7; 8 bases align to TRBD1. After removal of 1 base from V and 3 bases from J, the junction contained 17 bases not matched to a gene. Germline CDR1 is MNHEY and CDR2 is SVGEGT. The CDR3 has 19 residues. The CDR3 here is CASSYYCTLDRGDIYEQYF. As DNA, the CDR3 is TGTGCCAGCAGTTACTACTGCACGCTTGACAGGGGCGACATCTACGAGCAGTACTTC.

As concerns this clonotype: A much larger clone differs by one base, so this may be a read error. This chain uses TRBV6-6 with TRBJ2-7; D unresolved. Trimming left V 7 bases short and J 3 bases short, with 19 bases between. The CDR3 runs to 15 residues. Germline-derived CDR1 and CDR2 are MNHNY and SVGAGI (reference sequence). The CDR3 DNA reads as TGTGCCAGCACCCCCGGGCGCGCAACCGACTACGAGCAGTACTTC. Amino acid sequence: CASTPGRATDYEQYF.

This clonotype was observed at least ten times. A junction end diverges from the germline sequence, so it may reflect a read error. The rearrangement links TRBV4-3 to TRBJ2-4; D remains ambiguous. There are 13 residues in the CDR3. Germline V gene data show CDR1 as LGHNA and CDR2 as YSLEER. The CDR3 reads CASSQDSTDQPCF. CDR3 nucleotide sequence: TGCGCCAGCAGCCAAGATTCGACGGACCAACCATGCTTC.

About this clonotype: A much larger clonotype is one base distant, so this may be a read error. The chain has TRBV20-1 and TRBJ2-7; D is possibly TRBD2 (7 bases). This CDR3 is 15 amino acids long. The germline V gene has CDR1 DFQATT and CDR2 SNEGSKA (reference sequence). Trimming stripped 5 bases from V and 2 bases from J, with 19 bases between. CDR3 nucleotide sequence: TGCAGTGCTGGGGGCGGGGCTAGCGGACCCTACGAGCAGTACTTC. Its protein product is CSAGGGASGPYEQYF.

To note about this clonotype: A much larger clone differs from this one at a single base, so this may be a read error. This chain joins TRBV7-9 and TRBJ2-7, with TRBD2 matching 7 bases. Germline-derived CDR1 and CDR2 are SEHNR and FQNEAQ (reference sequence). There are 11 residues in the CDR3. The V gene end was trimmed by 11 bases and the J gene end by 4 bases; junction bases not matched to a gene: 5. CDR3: CAGDGRYEQYF. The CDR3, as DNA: TGTGCCGGCGACGGGAGGTACGAGCAGTACTTC.

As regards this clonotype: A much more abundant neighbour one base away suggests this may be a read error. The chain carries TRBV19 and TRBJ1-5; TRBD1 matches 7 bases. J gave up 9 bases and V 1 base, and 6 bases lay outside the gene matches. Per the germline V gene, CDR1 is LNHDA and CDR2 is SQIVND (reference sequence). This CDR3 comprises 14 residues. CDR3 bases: TGTGCCAGTAGTATAGGAACAGGGGAGCTGCCCCAGCATTTT. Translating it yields CASSIGTGELPQHF.

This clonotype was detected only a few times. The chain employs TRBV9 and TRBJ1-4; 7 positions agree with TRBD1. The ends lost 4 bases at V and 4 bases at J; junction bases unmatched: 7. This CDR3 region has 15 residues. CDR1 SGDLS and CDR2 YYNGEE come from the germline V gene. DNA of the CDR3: TGTGCCAGCAGCCCTCCGGGACAGCTTAATGAAAAACTGTTTTTT. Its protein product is CASSPPGQLNEKLFF.

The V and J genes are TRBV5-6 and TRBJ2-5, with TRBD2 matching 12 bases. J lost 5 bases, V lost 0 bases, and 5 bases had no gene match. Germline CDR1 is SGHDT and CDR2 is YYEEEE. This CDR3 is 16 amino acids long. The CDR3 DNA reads TGTGCCAGCAGCTTGGCTAGCGGGAGGGCCTTCGAGACCCAGTACTTC. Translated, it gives CASSLASGRAFETQYF.

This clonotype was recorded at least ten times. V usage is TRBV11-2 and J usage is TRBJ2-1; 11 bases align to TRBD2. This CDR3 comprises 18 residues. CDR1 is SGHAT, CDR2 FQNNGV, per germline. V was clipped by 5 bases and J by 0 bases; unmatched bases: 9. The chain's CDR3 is CASSEPGLAVSSYNEQFF. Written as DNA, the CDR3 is TGTGCCAGCAGCGAGCCGGGACTAGCGGTAAGCTCCTACAATGAGCAGTTCTTC.

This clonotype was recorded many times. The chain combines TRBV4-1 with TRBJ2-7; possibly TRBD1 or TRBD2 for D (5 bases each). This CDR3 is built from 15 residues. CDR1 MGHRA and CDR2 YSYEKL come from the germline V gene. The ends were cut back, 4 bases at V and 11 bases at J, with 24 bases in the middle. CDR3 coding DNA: TGCGCCAGCAGCCCTCGGGATGGGACGATGGCGAAGGAGTACTTC. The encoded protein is CASSPRDGTMAKEYF.

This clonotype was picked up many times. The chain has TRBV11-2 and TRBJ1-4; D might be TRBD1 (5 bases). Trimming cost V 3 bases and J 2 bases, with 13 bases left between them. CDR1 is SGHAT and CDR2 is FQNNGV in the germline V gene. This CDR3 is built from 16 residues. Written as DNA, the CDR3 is TGTGCCAGCAGCTTCGAGGGGTCTTGGACTAATGAAAAACTGTTTTTT. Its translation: CASSFEGSWTNEKLFF.

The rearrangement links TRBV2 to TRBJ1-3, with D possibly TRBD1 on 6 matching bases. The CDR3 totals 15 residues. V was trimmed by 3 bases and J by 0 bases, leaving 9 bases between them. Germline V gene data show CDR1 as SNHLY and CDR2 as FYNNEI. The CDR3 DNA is TGTGCCAGCAGTGAGGACAGCCGCTCTGGAAACACCATATATTTT. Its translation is CASSEDSRSGNTIYF.

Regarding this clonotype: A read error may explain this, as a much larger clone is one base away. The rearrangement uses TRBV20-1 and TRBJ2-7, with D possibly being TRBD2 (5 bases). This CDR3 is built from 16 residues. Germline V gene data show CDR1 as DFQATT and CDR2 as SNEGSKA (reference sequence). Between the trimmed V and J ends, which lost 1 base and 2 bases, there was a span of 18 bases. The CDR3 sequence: CSARGLATRVPYEQYF. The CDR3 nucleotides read TGCAGTGCTAGAGGTCTCGCGACGAGGGTGCCCTACGAGCAGTACTTC.

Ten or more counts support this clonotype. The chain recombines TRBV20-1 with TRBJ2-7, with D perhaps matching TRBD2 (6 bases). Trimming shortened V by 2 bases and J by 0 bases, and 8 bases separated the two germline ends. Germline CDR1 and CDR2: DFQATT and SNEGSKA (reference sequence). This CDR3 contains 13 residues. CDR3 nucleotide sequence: TGCAGTGCTAGACTAGCGACCTCCTACGAGCAGTACTTC. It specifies CSARLATSYEQYF.

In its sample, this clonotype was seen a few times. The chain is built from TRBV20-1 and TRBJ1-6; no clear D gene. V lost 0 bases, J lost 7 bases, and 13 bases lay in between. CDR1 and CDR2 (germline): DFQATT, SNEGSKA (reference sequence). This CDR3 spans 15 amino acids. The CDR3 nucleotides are TGCAGTGCTAGAGATTGGCGCCAGGTGAATTCACCCCTCCACTTT. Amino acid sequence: CSARDWRQVNSPLHF.

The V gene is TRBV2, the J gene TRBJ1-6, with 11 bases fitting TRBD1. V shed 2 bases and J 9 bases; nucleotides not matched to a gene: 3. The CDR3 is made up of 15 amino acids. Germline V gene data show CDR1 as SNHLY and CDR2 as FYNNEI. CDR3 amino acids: CASSEYGTGGSPLHF. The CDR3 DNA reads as TGTGCCAGCAGTGAATATGGGACAGGGGGTTCACCCCTCCACTTT.